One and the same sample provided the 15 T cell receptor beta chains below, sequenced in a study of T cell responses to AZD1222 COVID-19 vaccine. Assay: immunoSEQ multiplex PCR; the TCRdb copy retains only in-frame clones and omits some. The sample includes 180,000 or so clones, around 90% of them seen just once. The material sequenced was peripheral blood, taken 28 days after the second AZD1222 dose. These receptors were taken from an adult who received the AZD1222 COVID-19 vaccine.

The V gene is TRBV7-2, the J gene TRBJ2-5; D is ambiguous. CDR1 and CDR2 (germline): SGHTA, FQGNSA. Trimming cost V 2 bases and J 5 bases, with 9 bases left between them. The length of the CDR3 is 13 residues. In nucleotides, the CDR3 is TGTGCCAGCAGCTTAAAATCCAGGGAGACCCAGTACTTC. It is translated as CASSLKSRETQYF. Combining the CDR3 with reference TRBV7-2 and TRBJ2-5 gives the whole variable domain GAGVSQSPSNKVTEKGKDVELRCDPISGHTALYWYRQSLGQGLEFLIYFQGNSAPDKSGLPSDRFSAERTGGSVSTLTIQRTQQEDSAVYLCASSLKSRETQYFGPGTRLLVL.

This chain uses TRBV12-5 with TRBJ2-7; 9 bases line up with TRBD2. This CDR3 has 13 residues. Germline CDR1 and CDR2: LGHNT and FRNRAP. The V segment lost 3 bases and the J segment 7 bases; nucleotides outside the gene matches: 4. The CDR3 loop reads CASGLAGGGEQYF. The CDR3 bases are TGTGCTAGTGGTTTAGCGGGGGGCGGAGAGCAGTACTTC.

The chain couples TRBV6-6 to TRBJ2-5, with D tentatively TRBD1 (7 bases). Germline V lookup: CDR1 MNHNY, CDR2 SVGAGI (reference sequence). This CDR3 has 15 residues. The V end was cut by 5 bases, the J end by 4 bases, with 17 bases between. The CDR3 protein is CASSELPGGRETQYF. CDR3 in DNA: TGTGCCAGCAGTGAGCTCCCAGGGGGGAGAGAGACCCAGTACTTC.

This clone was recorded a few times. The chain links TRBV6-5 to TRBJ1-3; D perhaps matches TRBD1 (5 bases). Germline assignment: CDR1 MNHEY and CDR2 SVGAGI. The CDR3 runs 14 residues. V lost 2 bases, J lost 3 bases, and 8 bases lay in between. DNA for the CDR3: TGTGCCAGCAGTTACGGGGGGTTTGGAAACACCATATATTTT. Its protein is CASSYGGFGNTIYF.

CDR3 sequence (DNA): TGTGCCAGCAGCAGGACAGGAACCGGGAATGAGCAGTTCTTC. It specifies CASSRTGTGNEQFF. The rearrangement joins TRBV7-2 to TRBJ2-1, with TRBD1 matching 7 bases. The ends lost 5 bases at V and 7 bases at J; junction bases unmatched: 8. Per germline, CDR1 SGHTA and CDR2 FQGNSA. CDR3 length equals 14 residues.

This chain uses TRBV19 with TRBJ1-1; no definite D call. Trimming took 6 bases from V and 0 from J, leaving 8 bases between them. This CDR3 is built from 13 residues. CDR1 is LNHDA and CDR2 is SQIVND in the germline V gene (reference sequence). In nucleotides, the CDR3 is TGTGCCAGTAGCCCCGGGATGAACACTGAAGCTTTCTTT. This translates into CASSPGMNTEAFF. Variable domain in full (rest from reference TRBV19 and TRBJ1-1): DGGITQSPKYLFRKEGQNVTLSCEQNLNHDAMYWYRQDPGQGLRLIYYSQIVNDFQKGDIAEGYSVSREKKESFPLTVTSAQKNPTAFYLCASSPGMNTEAFFGQGTRLTVV.

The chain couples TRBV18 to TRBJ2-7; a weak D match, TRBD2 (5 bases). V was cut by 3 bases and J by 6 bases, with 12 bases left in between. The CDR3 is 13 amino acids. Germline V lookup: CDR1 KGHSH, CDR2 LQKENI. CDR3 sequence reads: CASSPELGREQYF. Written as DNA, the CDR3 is TGTGCCAGCTCACCGGAACTAGGGCGCGAGCAGTACTTC.

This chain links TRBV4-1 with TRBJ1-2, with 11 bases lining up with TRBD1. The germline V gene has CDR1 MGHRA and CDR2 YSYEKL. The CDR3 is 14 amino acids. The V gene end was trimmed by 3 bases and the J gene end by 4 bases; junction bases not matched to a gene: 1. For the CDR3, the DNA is TGCGCCAGCAGCCAGGGGACAGGGGGCTATGGCTACACCTTC. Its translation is CASSQGTGGYGYTF.

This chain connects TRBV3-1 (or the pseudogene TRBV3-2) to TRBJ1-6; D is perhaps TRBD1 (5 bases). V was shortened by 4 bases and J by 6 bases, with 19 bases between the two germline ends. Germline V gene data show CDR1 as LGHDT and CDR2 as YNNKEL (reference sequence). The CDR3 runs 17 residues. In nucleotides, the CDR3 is TGTGCCAGCAGCCCTGCCCCCCCGGGACGGGGTAATTCACCCCTCCACTTT. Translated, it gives CASSPAPPGRGNSPLHF.

CDR3 nucleotides: TGTGCCAGCAGTTTAGTTTCAGGTGTCTATGGCTACACCTTC. The encoded protein is CASSLVSGVYGYTF. The rearrangement links TRBV27 to TRBJ1-2; D is unresolved. CDR3 length: 14 amino acids. Trimming left V 2 bases short and J 4 bases short, with 11 bases between. Germline CDR1 MNHEY, CDR2 SMNVEV (reference sequence).

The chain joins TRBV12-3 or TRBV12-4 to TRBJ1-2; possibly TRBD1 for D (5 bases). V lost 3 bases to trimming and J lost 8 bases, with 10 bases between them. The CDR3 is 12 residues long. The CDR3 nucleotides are TGTGCCAGCAGTTTCCCAGGGAGGGGCTACACCTTC. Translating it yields CASSFPGRGYTF.

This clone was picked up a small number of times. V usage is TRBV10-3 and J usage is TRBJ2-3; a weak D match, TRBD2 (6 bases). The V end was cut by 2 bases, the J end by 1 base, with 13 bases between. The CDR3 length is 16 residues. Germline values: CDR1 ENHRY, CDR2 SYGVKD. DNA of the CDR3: TGTGCCATCAGTGAGGTTGGCGGGGAGGGCACAGATACGCAGTATTTT. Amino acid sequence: CAISEVGGEGTDTQYF.

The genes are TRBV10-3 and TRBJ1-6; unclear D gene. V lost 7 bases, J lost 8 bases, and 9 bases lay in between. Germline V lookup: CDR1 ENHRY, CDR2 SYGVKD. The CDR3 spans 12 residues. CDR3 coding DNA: TGTGCCATCACCGGTGGGGATTCACCCCTCCACTTT. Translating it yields CAITGGDSPLHF.

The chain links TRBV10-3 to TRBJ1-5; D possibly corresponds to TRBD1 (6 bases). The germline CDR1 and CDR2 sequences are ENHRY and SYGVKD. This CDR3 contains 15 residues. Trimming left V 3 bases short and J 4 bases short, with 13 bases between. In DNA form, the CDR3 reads TGTGCCATCAGTGATCCCGCAGGGACAAATCAGCCCCAGCATTTT. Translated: CAISDPAGTNQPQHF.

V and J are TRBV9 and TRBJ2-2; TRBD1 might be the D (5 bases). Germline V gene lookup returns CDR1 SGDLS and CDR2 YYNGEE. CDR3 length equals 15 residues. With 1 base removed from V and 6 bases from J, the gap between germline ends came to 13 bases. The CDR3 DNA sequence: TGTGCCAGCAGCGTAAGACCCCTAGGGGCCGGGGAGCTGTTTTTT. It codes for CASSVRPLGAGELFF.